The present T cell receptor (beta chain) was sequenced within a study of T-cell reconstitution after alpha-beta-depleted transplantation in children. Study-level results: One year after transplant, T-cell counts and diversity came mostly from newly produced T cells. Surviving thymic progenitors and recipient T cells were the source of high TCRbeta diversity at day 60 in some patients. Where alpha-beta T cells came from about two months after transplant was reportedly several hundred expanded graft clones.

Notes on this clonotype: Its antigen is not known.

The V and J ends lost 1 base and 4 bases respectively, with 12 bases between them. The germline gives CDR1 DFQATT, CDR2 SNEGSKA (reference sequence). This CDR3 spans 14 amino acids. Preparing the TCRbeta library involved the use of unique molecular identifiers. TCRdb recomputed calls from the PCR reads with MiXCR, one row per CDR3 protein. The table lists approximately 490,000 distinct CDR3 sequences, 10% of them singletons. This rearrangement joins TRBV20-1 to TRBJ2-3; D is ambiguous. The specimen comprised PBMCs, sampled before TCRalphabeta/CD19-depleted stem cell transplant. The clonotype comes from a child aged 2 to 15 with inherited bone marrow failure, due to receive a stem cell transplant. Here the CDR3 DNA reads TGCAGTGCTAGAGTCCTCCAAGGGCCAGATACGCAGTATTTT. It is translated as CSARVLQGPDTQYF.